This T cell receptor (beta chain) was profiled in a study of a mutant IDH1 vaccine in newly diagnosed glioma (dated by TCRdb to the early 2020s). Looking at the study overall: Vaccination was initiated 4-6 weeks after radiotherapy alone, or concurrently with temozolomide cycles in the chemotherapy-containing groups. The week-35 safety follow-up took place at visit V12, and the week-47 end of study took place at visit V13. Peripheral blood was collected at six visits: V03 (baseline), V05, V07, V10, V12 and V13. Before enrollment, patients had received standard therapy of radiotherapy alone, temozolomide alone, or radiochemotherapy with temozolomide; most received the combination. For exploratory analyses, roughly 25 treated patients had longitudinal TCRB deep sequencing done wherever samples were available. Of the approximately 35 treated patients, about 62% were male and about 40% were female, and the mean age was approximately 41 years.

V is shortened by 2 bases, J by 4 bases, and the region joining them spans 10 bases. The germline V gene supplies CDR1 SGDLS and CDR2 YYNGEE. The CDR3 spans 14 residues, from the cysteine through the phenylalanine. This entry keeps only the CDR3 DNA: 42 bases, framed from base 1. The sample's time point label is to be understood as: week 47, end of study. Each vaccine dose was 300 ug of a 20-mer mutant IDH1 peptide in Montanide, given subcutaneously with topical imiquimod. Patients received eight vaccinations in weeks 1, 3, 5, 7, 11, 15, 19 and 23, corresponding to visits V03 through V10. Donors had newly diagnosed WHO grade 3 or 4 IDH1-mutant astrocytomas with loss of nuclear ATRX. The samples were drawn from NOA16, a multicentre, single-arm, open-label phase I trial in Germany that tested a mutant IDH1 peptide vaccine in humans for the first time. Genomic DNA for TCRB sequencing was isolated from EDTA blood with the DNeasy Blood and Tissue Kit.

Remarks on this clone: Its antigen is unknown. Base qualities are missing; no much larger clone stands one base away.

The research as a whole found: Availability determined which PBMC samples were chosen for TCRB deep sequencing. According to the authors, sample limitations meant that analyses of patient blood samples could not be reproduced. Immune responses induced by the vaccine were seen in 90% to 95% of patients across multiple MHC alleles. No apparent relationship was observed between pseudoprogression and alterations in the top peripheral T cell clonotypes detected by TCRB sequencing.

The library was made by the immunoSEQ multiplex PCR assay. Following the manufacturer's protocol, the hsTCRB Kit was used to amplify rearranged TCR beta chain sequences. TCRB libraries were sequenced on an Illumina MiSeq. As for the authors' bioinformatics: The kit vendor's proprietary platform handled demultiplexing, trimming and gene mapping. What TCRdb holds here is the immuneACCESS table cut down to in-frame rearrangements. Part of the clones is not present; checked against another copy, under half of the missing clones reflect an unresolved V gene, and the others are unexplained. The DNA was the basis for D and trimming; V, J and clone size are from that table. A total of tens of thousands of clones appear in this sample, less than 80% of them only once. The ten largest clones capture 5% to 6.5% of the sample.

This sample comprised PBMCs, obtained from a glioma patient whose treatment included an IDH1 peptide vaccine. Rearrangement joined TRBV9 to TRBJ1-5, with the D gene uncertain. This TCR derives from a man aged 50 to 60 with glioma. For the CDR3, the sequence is CASSVDAGNQPQHF. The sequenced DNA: TGTGCCAGCAGCGTGGACGCGGGGAATCAGCCCCAGCATTTT.